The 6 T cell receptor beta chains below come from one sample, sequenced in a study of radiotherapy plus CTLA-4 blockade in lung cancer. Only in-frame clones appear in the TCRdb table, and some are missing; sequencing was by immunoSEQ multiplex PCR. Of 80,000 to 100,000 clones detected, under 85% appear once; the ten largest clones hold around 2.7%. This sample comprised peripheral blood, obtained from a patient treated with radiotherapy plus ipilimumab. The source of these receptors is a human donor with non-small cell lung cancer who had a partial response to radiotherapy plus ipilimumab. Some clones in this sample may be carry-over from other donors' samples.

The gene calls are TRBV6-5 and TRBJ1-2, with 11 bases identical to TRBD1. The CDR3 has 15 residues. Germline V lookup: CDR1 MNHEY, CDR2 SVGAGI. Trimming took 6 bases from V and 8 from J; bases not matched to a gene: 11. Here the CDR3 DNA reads TGTGCCAGCAGCCGGACAGGGGGCGCGCCTGTCGGCTACACCTTC. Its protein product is CASSRTGGAPVGYTF.

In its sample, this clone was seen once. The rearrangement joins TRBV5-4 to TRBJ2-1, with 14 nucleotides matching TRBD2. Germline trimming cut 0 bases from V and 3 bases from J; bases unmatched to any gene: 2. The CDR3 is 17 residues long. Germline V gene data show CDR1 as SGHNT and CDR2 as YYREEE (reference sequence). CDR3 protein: CASSLGLAGGHYNEQFF. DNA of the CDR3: TGTGCCAGCAGCTTGGGACTAGCGGGAGGGCACTACAATGAGCAGTTCTTC.

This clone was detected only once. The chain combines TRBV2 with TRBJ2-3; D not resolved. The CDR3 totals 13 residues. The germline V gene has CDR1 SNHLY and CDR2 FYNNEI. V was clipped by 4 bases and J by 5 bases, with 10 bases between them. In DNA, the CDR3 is TGTGCCAGCAGTGTGAGGCGAGTAGATACGCAGTATTTT. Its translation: CASSVRRVDTQYF.

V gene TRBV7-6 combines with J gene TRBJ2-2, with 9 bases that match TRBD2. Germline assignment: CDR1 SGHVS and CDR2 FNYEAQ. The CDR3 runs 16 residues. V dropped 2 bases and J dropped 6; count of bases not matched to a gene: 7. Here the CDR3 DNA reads TGTGCCAGCAGCTTACAGGCTAGCGGGATACCCGGGGAGCTGTTTTTT. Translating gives CASSLQASGIPGELFF.

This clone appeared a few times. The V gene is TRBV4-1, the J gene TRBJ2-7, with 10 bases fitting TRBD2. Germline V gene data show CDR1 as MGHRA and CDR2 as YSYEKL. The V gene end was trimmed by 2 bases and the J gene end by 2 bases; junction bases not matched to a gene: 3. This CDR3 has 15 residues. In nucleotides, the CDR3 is TGCGCCAGCAGCCAACTAGCGGGAGAGCCCTACGAGCAGTACTTC. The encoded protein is CASSQLAGEPYEQYF.

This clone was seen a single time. CDR3 loop: CASRNTGGYGYTF. The CDR3 DNA sequence: TGTGCCAGCAGAAATACAGGGGGTTATGGCTACACCTTC. V is TRBV28 and J is TRBJ1-2, with 8 positions matching TRBD1. The germline V gene has CDR1 MDHEN and CDR2 SYDVKM. There are 13 residues in the CDR3. The J segment lost 5 bases and the V segment lost 6 bases, leaving 5 bases of the junction unmatched.